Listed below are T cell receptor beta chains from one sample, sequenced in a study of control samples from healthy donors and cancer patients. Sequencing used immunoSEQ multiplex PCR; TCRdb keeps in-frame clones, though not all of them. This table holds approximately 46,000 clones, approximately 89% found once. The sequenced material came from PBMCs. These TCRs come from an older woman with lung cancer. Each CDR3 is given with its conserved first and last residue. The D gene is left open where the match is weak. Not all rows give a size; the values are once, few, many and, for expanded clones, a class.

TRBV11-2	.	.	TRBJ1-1	CASSLNGEKANTEAFF	TGTGCCAGCAGCTTGAACGGCGAAAAGGCGAACACTGAAGCTTTCTTT
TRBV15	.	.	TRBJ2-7	CATRLTGTSYEQYF	TGTGCCACCCGATTGACAGGGACTTCCTACGAGCAGTACTTC
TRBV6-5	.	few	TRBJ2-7	CASSWVGRHEQYF	TGTGCCAGCAGTTGGGTCGGTCGGCACGAGCAGTACTTC
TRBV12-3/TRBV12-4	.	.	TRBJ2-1	CASSLTRDGQQFF	TGTGCCAGCAGTTTAACTCGGGACGGACAGCAGTTCTTC
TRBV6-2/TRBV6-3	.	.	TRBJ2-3	CASSYSAVTDTQYF	TGTGCCAGCAGTTACTCGGCGGTCACAGATACGCAGTATTTT
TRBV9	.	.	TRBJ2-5	CASTQGSGGETQYF	TGTGCCAGCACCCAAGGTAGCGGAGGAGAGACCCAGTACTTC
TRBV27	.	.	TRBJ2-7	CASSFGRTYEQYF	TGTGCCAGCAGTTTTGGCAGAACCTACGAGCAGTACTTC
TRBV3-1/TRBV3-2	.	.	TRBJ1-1	CASSPLGREAFF	TGTGCCAGCAGCCCTTTGGGACGAGAAGCTTTCTTT
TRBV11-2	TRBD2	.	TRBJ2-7	CASSLIGGGYEQYF	TGTGCCAGCAGCTTAATTGGGGGGGGCTACGAGCAGTACTTC
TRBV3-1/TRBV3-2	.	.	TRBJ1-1	CASSQDLTGLRTEAFF	TGTGCCAGCAGCCAAGACCTTACCGGGTTGCGCACTGAAGCTTTCTTT
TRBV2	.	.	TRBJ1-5	CASKGSNQPQHF	TGTGCCAGCAAAGGGAGCAATCAGCCCCAGCATTTT
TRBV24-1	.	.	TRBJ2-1	CATSDPQRAREQFF	TGTGCCACCAGTGATCCCCAGCGCGCGCGTGAGCAGTTCTTC
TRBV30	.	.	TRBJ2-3	CAWSVGTLSTDTQYF	TGTGCCTGGAGTGTCGGGACCTTGAGCACAGATACGCAGTATTTT
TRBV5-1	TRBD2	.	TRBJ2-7	CASSLRTSGRVIMYEQYF	TGCGCCAGCAGCTTAAGGACTAGCGGGAGGGTCATTATGTACGAGCAGTACTTC
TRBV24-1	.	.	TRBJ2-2	CATSDREMVTGELFF	TGTGCCACCAGTGACAGGGAAATGGTTACCGGGGAGCTGTTTTTT
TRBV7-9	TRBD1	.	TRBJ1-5	CASSLGTGGIQPQHF	TGTGCCAGCAGCTTAGGGACAGGGGGCATCCAGCCCCAGCATTTT
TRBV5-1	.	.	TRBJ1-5	CASSLDRSQPQHF	TGCGCCAGCAGCTTGGACAGGAGTCAGCCCCAGCATTTT
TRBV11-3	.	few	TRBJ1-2	CASSLWGRYGYTF	TGTGCCAGCAGCTTGTGGGGCCGCTATGGCTACACCTTC
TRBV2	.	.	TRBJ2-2	CATKGTSNTGELFF	TGTGCCACGAAAGGGACGTCGAACACCGGGGAGCTGTTTTTT
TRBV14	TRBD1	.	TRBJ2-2	CASSLHPDRASGELFF	TGTGCCAGCAGCCTCCACCCCGACAGGGCATCCGGGGAGCTGTTTTTT
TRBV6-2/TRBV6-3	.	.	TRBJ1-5	CASSWGLIDQPQHF	TGTGCCAGCAGTTGGGGATTGATAGATCAGCCCCAGCATTTT
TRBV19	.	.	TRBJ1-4	CASSSRSKPTNEKLFF	TGTGCCAGTAGCTCCCGTTCAAAGCCAACTAATGAAAAACTGTTTTTT
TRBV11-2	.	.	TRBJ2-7	CASSGDAYEQYF	TGTGCCAGCAGCGGAGACGCCTACGAGCAGTACTTC
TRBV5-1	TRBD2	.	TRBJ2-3	CASTLGTSEITQYF	TGCGCCAGCACCCTTGGGACTAGCGAAATTACGCAGTATTTT
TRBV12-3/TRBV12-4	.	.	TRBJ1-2	CASSSYDSYGYTF	TGTGCCAGCAGTTCATACGACAGCTATGGCTACACCTTC
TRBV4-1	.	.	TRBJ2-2	CASSQQGSANTGELFF	TGCGCCAGCAGCCAGCAGGGGTCAGCGAACACCGGGGAGCTGTTTTTT
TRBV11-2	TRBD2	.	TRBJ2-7	CASSPSVGGREYEQYF	TGTGCCAGCAGCCCCTCCGTGGGCGGGAGGGAGTACGAGCAGTACTTC
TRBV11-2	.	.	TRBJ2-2	CASSFSGGNTGELFF	TGTGCCAGCAGCTTCAGTGGGGGGAACACCGGGGAGCTGTTTTTT
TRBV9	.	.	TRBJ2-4	CASSVVTKTLAKNIQYF	TGTGCCAGCAGCGTAGTAACTAAAACTCTAGCCAAAAACATTCAGTACTTC